This TCR beta chain originates from a study of cytomegalovirus exposure and HLA in healthy donors. Overall study results and limits: Being productive about 90% or about 30% of the time was typical of most TCR beta V segments in an earlier analysis. Fewer than 20,000 TCR beta sequences were associated with HLA alleles at 0.05 false discovery rate in a later analysis.

This CDR3 has 17 residues. V lost 0 bases and J lost 5, with 16 bases in between. Per the germline V gene, CDR1 is WNHNN and CDR2 is SYGVQD (reference sequence). PCR amplification relied on 60 Vbeta primers (plus 13 Jbeta primers). In the original analysis: A follow-up analysis tallied around 80 million unique TCR beta chains, approximately 11 million shared. Here immunoSEQ multiplex PCR was the method, and the copy in TCRdb shows in-frame clones only, minus some. V, J and clone size reflect that table, while D and trimming were determined from the DNA. The table includes roughly 200,000 clones, about four fifths detected once. This clone was seen more than once but under ten times. Its antigen remains unknown.

This TCR derives from a girl between 10 and 17 years old in good health and CMV-seropositive. Sequencing was performed on PBMCs. The chain couples TRBV10-1 to TRBJ2-2, with D maybe TRBD2 (6 bases). CDR3 region: CASSESLTRERTGELFF. For the CDR3, the DNA is TGCGCCAGCAGTGAGTCCCTGACTAGAGAGAGGACCGGGGAGCTGTTTTTT.